This TCR beta chain stems from a study of blood T cells in healthy people across ages. The table lists this clonotype with many counts. Alongside a J-beta primer mix, a sample-barcoded 5' primer served in a second PCR lasting about 7 to 11 cycles. TCRdb fed the 5' RACE reads into MiXCR, producing one record per CDR3 protein. This sample has hundreds of thousands of distinct CDR3 sequences; approximately 30% occur once, and the top ten carry approximately 15%. CDR1 is ENHRY, CDR2 SYGVKD, per germline. The CDR3 covers 14 residues. The germline V and J ends were trimmed by 6 bases and 4 bases, with 10 bases remaining between them.

The chain joins TRBV10-3 to TRBJ1-6, with a weak D call TRBD1 (6 bases). The sample was blood. The sequence derives from a woman at least 80 years old in good health. DNA of the CDR3: TGTGCCATCAGAGGACAGACTTATAATTCACCCCTCCACTTT. Residues: CAIRGQTYNSPLHF.